These T cell receptor beta chains were read from a single sample in a study of monozygotic twins with inflammatory bowel disease. From the 5' RACE reads, TCRdb lists one entry per CDR3 protein and no DNA. The data include some 400,000 distinct CDR3 sequences; the top ten clones carry roughly 2.2%. Sequences were obtained from blood. These receptor sequences come from a human donor with ulcerative colitis or Crohn's disease, or a healthy co-twin of an affected twin (not recorded which). Both conserved end residues are part of each CDR3. Fields, in order: V gene, CDR3 length, J gene, CDR3 protein.

>TRBV7-9|14|TRBJ2-7
CASSRGQGEDEQYF
>TRBV5-1|15|TRBJ2-5
CASSLYGGRGETQYF
>TRBV10-2|15|TRBJ2-7
CASTHHPVGKYEQYF
>TRBV28|15|TRBJ2-7
CASRELSGRQYEQYF
>TRBV18|16|TRBJ1-2
CASSPSQTPGSDGYTF
>TRBV30|13|TRBJ1-2
CAWSVLAGVGYTF
>TRBV12-3/TRBV12-4|13|TRBJ2-7
CASTGGVPYEQYF
>TRBV28|14|TRBJ2-5
CASSLGLVRETQYF
>TRBV4-1|17|TRBJ2-6
CASEPGQGSSGANVLTF
>TRBV19|15|TRBJ2-1
CASRRERTGDSEQFF
>TRBV5-1|14|TRBJ1-3
CASSRQGTGNTIYF
>TRBV10-3|16|TRBJ2-7
CAIRGATSGKAYEQYF
>TRBV20-1|17|TRBJ2-1
CSALTSGGMGLYNEQFF
>TRBV7-6|16|TRBJ2-1
CASSLERAGSYNEQFF
>TRBV11-2|13|TRBJ2-5
CASRWTNQETQYF
>TRBV6-1|15|TRBJ2-3
CASKSRSGITDTQYF